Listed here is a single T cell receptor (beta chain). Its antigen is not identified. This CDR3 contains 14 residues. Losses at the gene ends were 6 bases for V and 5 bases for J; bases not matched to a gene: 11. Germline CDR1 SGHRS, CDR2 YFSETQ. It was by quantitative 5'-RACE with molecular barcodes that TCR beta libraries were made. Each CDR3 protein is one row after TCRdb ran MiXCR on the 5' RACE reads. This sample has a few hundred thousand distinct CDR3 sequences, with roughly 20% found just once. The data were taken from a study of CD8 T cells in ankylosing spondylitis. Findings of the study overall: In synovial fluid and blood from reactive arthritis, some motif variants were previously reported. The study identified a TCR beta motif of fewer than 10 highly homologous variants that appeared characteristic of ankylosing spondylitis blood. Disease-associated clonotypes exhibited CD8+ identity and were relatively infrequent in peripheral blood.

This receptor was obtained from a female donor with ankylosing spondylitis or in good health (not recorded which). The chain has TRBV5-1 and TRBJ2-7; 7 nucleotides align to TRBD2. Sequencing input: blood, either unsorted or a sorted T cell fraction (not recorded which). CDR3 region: CASTTAGGWDEQYF. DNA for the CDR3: TGCGCCAGCACCACCGCCGGGGGGTGGGACGAGCAGTACTTC. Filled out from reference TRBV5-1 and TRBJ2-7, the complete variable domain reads KAGVTQTPRYLIKTRGQQVTLSCSPISGHRSVSWYQQTPGQGLQFLFEYFSETQRNKGNFPGRFSGRQFSNSRSEMNVSTLELGDSALYLCASTTAGGWDEQYFGPGTRLTVT.